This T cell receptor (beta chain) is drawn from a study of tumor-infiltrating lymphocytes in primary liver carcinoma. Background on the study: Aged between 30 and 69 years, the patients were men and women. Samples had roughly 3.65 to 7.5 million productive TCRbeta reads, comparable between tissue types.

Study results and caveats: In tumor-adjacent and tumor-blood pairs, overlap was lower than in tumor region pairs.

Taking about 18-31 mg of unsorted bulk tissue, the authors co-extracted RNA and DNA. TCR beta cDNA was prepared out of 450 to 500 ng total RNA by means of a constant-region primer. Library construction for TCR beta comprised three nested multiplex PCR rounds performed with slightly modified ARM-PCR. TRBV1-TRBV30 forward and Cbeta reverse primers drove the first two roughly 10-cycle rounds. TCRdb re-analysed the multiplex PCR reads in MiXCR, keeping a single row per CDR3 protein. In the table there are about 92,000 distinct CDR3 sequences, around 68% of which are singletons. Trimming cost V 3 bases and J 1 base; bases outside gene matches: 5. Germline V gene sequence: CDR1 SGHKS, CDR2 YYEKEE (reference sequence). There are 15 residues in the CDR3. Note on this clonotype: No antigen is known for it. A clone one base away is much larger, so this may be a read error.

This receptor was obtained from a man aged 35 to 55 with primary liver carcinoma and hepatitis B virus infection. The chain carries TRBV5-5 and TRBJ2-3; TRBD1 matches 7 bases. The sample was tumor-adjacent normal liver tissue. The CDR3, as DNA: TGTGCCAGCAGCTCGCAGGGACAGCGCACAGATACGCAGTATTTT. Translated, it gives CASSSQGQRTDTQYF.